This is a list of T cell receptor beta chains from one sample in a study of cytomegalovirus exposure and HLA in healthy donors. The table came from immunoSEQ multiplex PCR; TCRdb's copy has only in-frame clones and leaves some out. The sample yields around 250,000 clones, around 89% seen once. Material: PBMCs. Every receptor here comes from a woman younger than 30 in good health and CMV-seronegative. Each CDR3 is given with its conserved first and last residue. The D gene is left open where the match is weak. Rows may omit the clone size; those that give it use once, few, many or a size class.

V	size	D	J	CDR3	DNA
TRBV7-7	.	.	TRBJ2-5	CASSFSLGSETQYF	TGTGCTAGCAGCTTTAGCCTCGGTTCCGAGACCCAGTACTTC
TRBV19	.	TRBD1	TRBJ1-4	CASNHPGDRGPKEKLFF	TGTGCCAGCAACCATCCCGGGGACAGGGGGCCGAAGGAAAAACTGTTTTTT
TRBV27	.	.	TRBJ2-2	CASSLLQGGGELFF	TGTGCCAGCAGCCTATTACAGGGAGGGGGGGAGCTGTTTTTT
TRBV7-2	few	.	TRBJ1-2	CASSLEYPYGYTF	TGTGCCAGCAGCTTAGAATATCCCTATGGCTACACCTTC
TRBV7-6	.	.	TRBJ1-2	CASSLARGGGYTF	TGTGCCAGCAGCTTAGCGCGGGGAGGTGGCTACACCTTC
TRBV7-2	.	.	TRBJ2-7	CASSLGPGGPYEQYF	TGTGCCAGCAGCTTAGGCCCAGGGGGGCCGTACGAGCAGTACTTC
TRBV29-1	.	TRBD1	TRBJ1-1	CSVTRGDLNTEAFF	TGCAGCGTGACCAGGGGGGACCTGAACACTGAAGCTTTCTTT
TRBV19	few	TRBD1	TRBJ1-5	CASSNKGAGNQPQHF	TGTGCCAGTAGTAATAAGGGGGCGGGCAATCAGCCCCAGCATTTT
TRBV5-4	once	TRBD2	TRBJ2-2	CASHGTSGGSSNTGELFF	TGTGCCAGCCATGGGACTAGCGGGGGGAGTTCGAACACCGGGGAGCTGTTTTTT
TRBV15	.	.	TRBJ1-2	CATSRDAPLNYGYTF	TGTGCCACCAGCAGAGATGCCCCACTAAACTATGGCTACACCTTC
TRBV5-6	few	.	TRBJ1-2	CASSADRNYGYTF	TGTGCCAGCAGCGCTGACAGGAACTATGGCTACACCTTC
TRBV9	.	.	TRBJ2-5	CASSVYGGSPQETQYF	TGTGCCAGCAGCGTATATGGGGGCAGCCCCCAAGAGACCCAGTACTTC
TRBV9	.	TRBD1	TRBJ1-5	CASSATGVNQPQHF	TGTGCCAGCAGCGCGACAGGGGTCAATCAGCCCCAGCATTTT
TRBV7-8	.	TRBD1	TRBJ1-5	CASRPDRGSNQPQHF	TGTGCCAGCAGACCGGACAGGGGTAGCAATCAGCCCCAGCATTTT
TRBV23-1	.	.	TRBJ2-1	CASRHTVPGLRPGNEQFF	TGCGCCAGCAGACATACTGTCCCGGGACTCCGTCCAGGGAATGAGCAGTTCTTC
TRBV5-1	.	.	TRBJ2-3	CASTSAYTDTQYF	TGCGCCAGCACTAGCGCCTACACAGATACGCAGTATTTT
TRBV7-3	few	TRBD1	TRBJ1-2	CASSLTRQGNGYTF	TGTGCCAGCAGCTTAACGCGACAGGGAAATGGCTACACCTTC
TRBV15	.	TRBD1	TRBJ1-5	CATSSGTGNQPQHF	TGTGCCACCAGCAGCGGGACAGGCAATCAGCCCCAGCATTTT
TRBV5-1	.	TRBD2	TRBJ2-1	CASSLTSGGASDEQFF	TGCGCCAGCAGCCTTACTAGCGGGGGGGCGAGCGATGAGCAGTTCTTC
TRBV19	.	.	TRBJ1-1	CASSYSNTEAFF	TGTGCCAGTAGCTATTCTAACACTGAAGCTTTCTTT
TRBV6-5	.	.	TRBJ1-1	CASKLAIEAEAFF	TGTGCCAGCAAACTAGCGATCGAGGCTGAAGCTTTCTTT
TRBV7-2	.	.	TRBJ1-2	CASSLPGEGFGYTF	TGTGCCAGCAGCTTGCCAGGGGAGGGTTTTGGCTACACCTTC
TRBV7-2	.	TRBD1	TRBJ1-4	CASSYRGPTNEKLFF	TGTGCCAGCAGCTACAGGGGGCCAACTAATGAAAAACTGTTTTTT